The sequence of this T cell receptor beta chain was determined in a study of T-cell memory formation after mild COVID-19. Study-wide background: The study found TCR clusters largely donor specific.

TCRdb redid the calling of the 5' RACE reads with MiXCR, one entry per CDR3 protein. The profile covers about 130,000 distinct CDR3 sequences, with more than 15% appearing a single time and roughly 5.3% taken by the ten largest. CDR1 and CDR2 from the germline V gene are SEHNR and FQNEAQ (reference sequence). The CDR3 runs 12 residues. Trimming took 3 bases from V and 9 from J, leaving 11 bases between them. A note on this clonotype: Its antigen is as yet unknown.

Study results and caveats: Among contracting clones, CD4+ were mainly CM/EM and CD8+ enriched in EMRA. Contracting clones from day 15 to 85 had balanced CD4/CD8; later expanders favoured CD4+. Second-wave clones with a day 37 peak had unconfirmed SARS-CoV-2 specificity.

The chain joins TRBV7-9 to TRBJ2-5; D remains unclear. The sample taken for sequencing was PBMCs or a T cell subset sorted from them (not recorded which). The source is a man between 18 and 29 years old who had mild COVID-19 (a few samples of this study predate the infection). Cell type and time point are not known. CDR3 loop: CASSLGNEAQYF. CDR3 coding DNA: TGTGCCAGCAGCTTGGGGAACGAGGCCCAGTACTTC. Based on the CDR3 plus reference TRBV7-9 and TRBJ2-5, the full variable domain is DTGVSQNPRHKITKRGQNVTFRCDPISEHNRLYWYRQTLGQGPEFLTYFQNEAQLEKSRLLSDRFSAERPKGSFSTLEIQRTEQGDSAMYLCASSLGNEAQYFGPGTRLLVL.